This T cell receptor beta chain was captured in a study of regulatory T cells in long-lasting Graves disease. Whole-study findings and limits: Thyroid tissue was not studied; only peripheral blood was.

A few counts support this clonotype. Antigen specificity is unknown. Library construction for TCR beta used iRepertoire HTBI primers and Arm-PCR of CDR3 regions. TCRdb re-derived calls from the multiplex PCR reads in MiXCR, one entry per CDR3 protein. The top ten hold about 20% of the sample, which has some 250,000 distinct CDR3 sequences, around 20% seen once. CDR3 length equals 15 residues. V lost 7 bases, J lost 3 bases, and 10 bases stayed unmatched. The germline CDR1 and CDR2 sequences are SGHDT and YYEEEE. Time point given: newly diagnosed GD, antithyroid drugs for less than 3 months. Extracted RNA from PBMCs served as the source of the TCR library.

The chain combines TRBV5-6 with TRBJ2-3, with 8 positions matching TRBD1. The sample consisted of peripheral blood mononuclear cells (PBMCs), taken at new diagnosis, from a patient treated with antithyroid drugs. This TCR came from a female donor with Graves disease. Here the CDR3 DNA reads TGTGCCAGCGAGCTGACAGGGGCTTCAACAGATACGCAGTATTTT. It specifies CASELTGASTDTQYF.